The 9 T cell receptor beta chains reported below all come from one sample, sequenced in a study of low-dose radiotherapy and immunotherapy resistance in tumors. Time point given: after trial treatment. Treatment defined: LDRT plus nivolumab, ipilimumab, low-dose cyclophosphamide and aspirin (RACIN trial). Covering alpha and beta chains, TRAV- and TRBV-specific primers were used for the first-strand cDNA. TCR amplification involved around 22 PCR cycles with a constant-region primer and V-primer adapter. TCRdb reprocessed the reads with MiXCR, giving one entry per CDR3 protein. The sample has fewer than 50,000 distinct CDR3 sequences, about 25% seen once. This sample comprised PBMCs, obtained after low-dose radiotherapy plus immunotherapy. The receptors come from a male donor with prostate cancer.

A note on this clonotype: A single base is all that separates this from a far larger clone, so a read error is likely. V and J are TRBV27 and TRBJ2-1; the D gene could be TRBD1 or TRBD2 (5 bases each). The CDR3 spans 14 residues. Per germline, CDR1 MNHEY and CDR2 SMNVEV (reference sequence). Trimming removed 7 bases at V and 10 bases at J, with 20 bases between. CDR3: CASTSGAGPYEQFF. The CDR3 DNA reads TGTGCCAGCACCTCTGGGGCGGGCCCCTACGAGCAGTTCTTC.

The chain has TRBV29-1 and TRBJ2-7; perhaps TRBD1 as D (8 bases). The CDR3 runs to 13 residues. V dropped 7 bases and J dropped 0 bases, with 13 bases sitting between them. Germline-derived CDR1 and CDR2 are SQVTM and ANQGSEA. This CDR3 is CSERDRSSYEQYF. The CDR3 bases are TGCAGCGAGCGGGACAGGAGCTCCTACGAGCAGTACTTC.

This clonotype showed up many times. V gene TRBV28 combines with J gene TRBJ1-6; 7 positions agree with TRBD1. The germline CDR1 and CDR2 sequences are MDHEN and SYDVKM. The V and J ends lost 4 bases and 7 bases, in that order; junction bases with no gene match: 13. The CDR3 consists of 17 residues. CDR3 bases: TGTGCCAGCAGTTGGTATTTAGGGGGCGCGGGGAATTCACCCCTCCACTTT. Protein sequence: CASSWYLGGAGNSPLHF.

This clonotype showed up many times. V usage is TRBV28 and J usage is TRBJ2-5; a possible D gene is TRBD1 (6 bases). CDR1 and CDR2 from the germline V gene are MDHEN and SYDVKM. Trimming shortened V by 4 bases and J by 2 bases, and 11 bases separated the two germline ends. There are 14 residues in the CDR3. The CDR3 DNA follows: TGTGCCAGCAGTTCGGACAGAATACAAGAGACCCAGTACTTC. Protein: CASSSDRIQETQYF.

The table lists this clonotype with many counts. This chain uses TRBV6-2 or TRBV6-3 with TRBJ1-2, with 11 bases lining up with TRBD1. This CDR3 comprises 14 residues. J lost 2 bases, V lost 7 bases, and 3 bases had no gene match. Germline values: CDR1 MNHEY, CDR2 SVGEGT. The CDR3 sequence is CASIRDRGNYGYTF. The CDR3 DNA follows: TGTGCCAGCATCAGGGACAGGGGGAACTATGGCTACACCTTC.

This clonotype was detected ten times or more. This chain uses TRBV30 with TRBJ2-5; 8 bases map to TRBD1. Unmatched junction bases numbered 15, after V lost 2 bases and J lost 1 base. Per the germline V gene, CDR1 is GTSNPN and CDR2 is SVGIG (reference sequence). This CDR3 has 18 amino acids. The CDR3 sequence is CAWSRPGQETTFQETQYF. Written as DNA, the CDR3 is TGTGCCTGGAGTCGACCGGGACAGGAAACAACATTCCAAGAGACCCAGTACTTC.

Comment on this clonotype: A far larger clone differs by one base, so this is likely a read error. The V and J genes are TRBV2 and TRBJ2-5; 9 bases align to TRBD1. CDR3 length: 15 amino acids. Per the germline V gene, CDR1 is SNHLY and CDR2 is FYNNEI. Unmatched junction bases numbered 15, after V lost 5 bases and J lost 11 bases. The CDR3 loop reads CASSSQGAGYNEQYF. CDR3 nucleotide sequence: TGTGCCAGCAGTTCACAGGGGGCAGGCTACAATGAGCAGTACTTC.

This clonotype showed up many times. The chain links TRBV13 to TRBJ1-1; D gene uncertain. This CDR3 is 14 amino acids long. The germline CDR1 and CDR2 sequences are PRHDT and FYEKMQ (reference sequence). Between the trimmed V and J ends, which lost 5 bases and 1 base, there was a span of 11 bases. CDR3 residues: CASSPSSSNTEAFF. For the CDR3, the DNA is TGTGCCAGCAGCCCCTCCTCCTCGAACACTGAAGCTTTCTTT.

This clonotype was counted between two and nine times. The likely explanation is a read error, given a far larger clone one base away. V gene TRBV6-8 combines with J gene TRBJ2-1; 7 bases are shared with TRBD2. Germline CDR1 reads MNHGY; CDR2 reads SAAAGT. CDR3 length: 15 amino acids. Trimming took 7 bases from V and 10 from J; bases not matched to a gene: 16. The CDR3 DNA follows: TGTGCCAGCACCCCCGGCGGGAGTAGGGCCTACGAGCAGTTCTTC. Amino acids: CASTPGGSRAYEQFF.